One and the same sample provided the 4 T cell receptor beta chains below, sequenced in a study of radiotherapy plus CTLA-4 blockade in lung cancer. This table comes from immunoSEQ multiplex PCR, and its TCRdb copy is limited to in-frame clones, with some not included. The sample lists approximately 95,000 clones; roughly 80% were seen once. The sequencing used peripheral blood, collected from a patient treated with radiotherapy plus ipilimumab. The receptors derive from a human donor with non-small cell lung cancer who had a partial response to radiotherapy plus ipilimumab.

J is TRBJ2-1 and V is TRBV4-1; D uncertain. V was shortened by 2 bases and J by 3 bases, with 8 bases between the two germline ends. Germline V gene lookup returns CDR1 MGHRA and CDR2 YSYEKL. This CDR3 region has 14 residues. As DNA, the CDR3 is TGCGCCAGCAGCCAAAGCACTTTCTACAATGAGCAGTTCTTC. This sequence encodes CASSQSTFYNEQFF.

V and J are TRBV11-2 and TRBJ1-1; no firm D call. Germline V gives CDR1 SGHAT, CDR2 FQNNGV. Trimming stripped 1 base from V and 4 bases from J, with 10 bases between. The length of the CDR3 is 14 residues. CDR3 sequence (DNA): TGTGCCAGCAGCTTAGTACTTGGCGGCACTGAAGCTTTCTTT. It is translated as CASSLVLGGTEAFF.

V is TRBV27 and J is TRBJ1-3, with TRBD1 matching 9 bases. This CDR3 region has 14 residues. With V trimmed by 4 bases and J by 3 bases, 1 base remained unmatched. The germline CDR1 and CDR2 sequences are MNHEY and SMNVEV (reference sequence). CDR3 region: CASSYRGHGNTIYF. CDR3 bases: TGTGCCAGCAGTTACAGGGGGCATGGAAACACCATATATTTT.

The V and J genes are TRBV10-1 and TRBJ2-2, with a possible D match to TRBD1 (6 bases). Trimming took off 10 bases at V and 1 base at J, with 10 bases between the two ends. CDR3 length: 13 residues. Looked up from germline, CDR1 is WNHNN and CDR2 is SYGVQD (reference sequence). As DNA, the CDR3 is TGCGCCACCTCGGACAGGAACACCGGGGAGCTGTTTTTT. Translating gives CATSDRNTGELFF.